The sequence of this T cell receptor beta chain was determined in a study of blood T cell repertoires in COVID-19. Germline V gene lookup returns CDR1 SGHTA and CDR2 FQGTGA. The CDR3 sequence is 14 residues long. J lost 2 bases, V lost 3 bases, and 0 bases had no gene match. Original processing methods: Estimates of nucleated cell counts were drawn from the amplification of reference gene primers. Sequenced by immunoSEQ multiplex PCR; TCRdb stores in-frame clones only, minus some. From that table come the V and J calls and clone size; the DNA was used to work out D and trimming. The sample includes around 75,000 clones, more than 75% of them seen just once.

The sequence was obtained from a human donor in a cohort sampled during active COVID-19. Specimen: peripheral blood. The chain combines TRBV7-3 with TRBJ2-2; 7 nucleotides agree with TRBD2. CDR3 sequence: CASSLGLNTGELFF. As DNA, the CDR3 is TGTGCCAGCAGCTTGGGACTAAACACCGGGGAGCTGTTTTTT. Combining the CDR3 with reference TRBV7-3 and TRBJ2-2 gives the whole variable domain GAGVSQTPSNKVTEKGKYVELRCDPISGHTALYWYRQSLGQGPEFLIYFQGTGAADDSGLPNDRFFAVRPEGSVSTLKIQRTERGDSAVYLCASSLGLNTGELFFGEGSRLTVL.